The 20 T cell receptor beta chains listed next were all sequenced from one sample in a study of T cell responses to AZD1222 COVID-19 vaccine. Sequenced by immunoSEQ multiplex PCR; TCRdb stores in-frame clones only, minus some. This table has over 130,000 clones, roughly 90% appearing once. Sample: peripheral blood, taken 28 days after the second AZD1222 dose. These receptors all come from an adult who received the AZD1222 COVID-19 vaccine.

The chain employs TRBV7-3 and TRBJ2-3; TRBD2 matches 13 bases. This CDR3 contains 16 residues. The trim removed 2 bases at V and 6 bases at J, leaving 5 bases unmatched. CDR1 SGHTA and CDR2 FQGTGA come from the germline V gene. The CDR3 reads CASSLGLAGEGDTQYF. As DNA, the CDR3 is TGTGCCAGCAGCTTAGGACTAGCGGGAGAAGGCGATACGCAGTATTTT.

The rearrangement links TRBV30 to TRBJ2-7; TRBD1 is a possible D gene (5 bases). Germline assignment: CDR1 GTSNPN and CDR2 SVGIG (reference sequence). CDR3 length: 13 residues. V was shortened by 3 bases and J by 2 bases, with 11 bases between the two germline ends. The chain's CDR3 is CAWRIDSPYEQYF. For the CDR3, the DNA is TGTGCCTGGAGGATCGACAGTCCCTACGAGCAGTACTTC.

The chain employs TRBV19 and TRBJ2-7; D may be TRBD2 (5 bases). Trimming took 5 bases from V and 2 from J, leaving 16 bases between them. CDR1 is LNHDA, CDR2 SQIVND, per germline (reference sequence). The CDR3 contains 15 residues. CDR3 residues: CASSGALEETYEQYF. The CDR3 coding sequence is TGTGCCAGTAGTGGCGCTCTGGAGGAGACCTACGAGCAGTACTTC.

V gene TRBV2 combines with J gene TRBJ1-2; D is undetermined. The CDR3 consists of 11 residues. Germline assignment: CDR1 SNHLY and CDR2 FYNNEI. Deletions cut 5 bases from V and 6 bases from J, with 7 bases between. In DNA, the CDR3 is TGTGCCAGCAGTCCTTTGGATGGCTACACCTTC. The encoded protein is CASSPLDGYTF.

The chain uses TRBV6-6 and TRBJ2-7; no clear D. CDR3 length: 14 amino acids. V lost 0 bases, J lost 4 bases, and 10 bases lay in between. Germline values: CDR1 MNHNY, CDR2 SVGAGI (reference sequence). This chain's CDR3 is CASSYSGRTYEQYF. In DNA, the CDR3 is TGTGCCAGCAGTTACTCGGGCCGAACTTACGAGCAGTACTTC.

This sequence joins TRBV5-1 and TRBJ1-3; no firm D call. The CDR3 has 16 residues. CDR1 is SGHRS, CDR2 YFSETQ, per germline. Trimming pared 0 bases from V and 0 bases from J, leaving 10 bases between. The CDR3 sequence: CASSLGQSISGNTIYF. As DNA, the CDR3 is TGCGCCAGCAGCTTGGGGCAGTCCATCTCTGGAAACACCATATATTTT.

A few counts support this clone. This chain uses TRBV18 with TRBJ2-2, with 7 bases fitting TRBD1. In germline, CDR1 is KGHSH, CDR2 LQKENI. The CDR3 consists of 16 residues. Losses at the gene ends were 1 base for V and 6 bases for J; bases not matched to a gene: 8. In DNA form, the CDR3 reads TGTGCCAGCTCACCACAGGAGACAGGGTGGGCCGGGGAGCTGTTTTTT. It translates to CASSPQETGWAGELFF. The full variable domain, its missing parts supplied by reference TRBV18 and TRBJ2-2, is NAGVMQNPRHLVRRRGQEARLRCSPMKGHSHVYWYRQLPEEGLKFMVYLQKENIIDESGMPKERFSAEFPKEGPSILRIQQVVRGDSAAYFCASSPQETGWAGELFFGEGSRLTVL.

This chain joins TRBV19 and TRBJ2-3; D gene ambiguous. The V end was cut by 5 bases, the J end by 3 bases, with 12 bases between. Germline lookup yields CDR1 LNHDA and CDR2 SQIVND (reference sequence). This CDR3 contains 14 residues. CDR3 sequence: CASSPNGRTDTQYF. CDR3 nucleotide sequence: TGTGCCAGTAGTCCTAATGGTAGGACAGATACGCAGTATTTT.

The chain uses TRBV19 and TRBJ2-2; 10 bases match TRBD1. Germline V gene sequence: CDR1 LNHDA, CDR2 SQIVND (reference sequence). V was pared by 9 bases and J by 4 bases, with 11 bases of the junction left unmatched. This CDR3 is 16 amino acids long. CDR3 residues: CASRDRGLTSTGELFF. The CDR3 DNA reads as TGTGCCAGCCGGGACAGGGGCTTGACGAGCACCGGGGAGCTGTTTTTT. The full variable domain, with the rest looked up from reference TRBV19 and TRBJ2-2, is DGGITQSPKYLFRKEGQNVTLSCEQNLNHDAMYWYRQDPGQGLRLIYYSQIVNDFQKGDIAEGYSVSREKKESFPLTVTSAQKNPTAFYLCASRDRGLTSTGELFFGEGSRLTVL.

The V gene is TRBV11-2, the J gene TRBJ1-1, with D tentatively TRBD1 (5 bases). Between the trimmed V and J ends, which lost 2 bases and 4 bases, there was a span of 11 bases. CDR1 is SGHAT and CDR2 is FQNNGV in the germline V gene. This CDR3 comprises 14 residues. In DNA, the CDR3 is TGTGCCAGCAGCTTACGCGGGGGGATCACTGAAGCTTTCTTT. This sequence encodes CASSLRGGITEAFF.

The chain has TRBV5-4 and TRBJ2-2; 7 bases map to TRBD1. CDR1 and CDR2 from the germline V gene are SGHNT and YYREEE (reference sequence). The J segment lost 4 bases and the V segment lost 4 bases, leaving 4 bases of the junction unmatched. The CDR3 loop spans 14 amino acids. CDR3 DNA: TGTGCCAGCAGCGAGACAGGGTTCACCGGGGAGCTGTTTTTT. It yields the protein CASSETGFTGELFF. The whole variable domain, remainder taken from reference TRBV5-4 and TRBJ2-2, is ETGVTQSPTHLIKTRGQQVTLRCSSQSGHNTVSWYQQALGQGPQFIFQYYREEENGRGNFPPRFSGLQFPNYSSELNVNALELDDSALYLCASSETGFTGELFFGEGSRLTVL.

The chain combines TRBV5-1 with TRBJ1-3; 10 bases agree with TRBD1. Germline CDR1 and CDR2: SGHRS and YFSETQ. V shed 1 base, J shed 4 bases, and the junction held 5 bases outside the gene matches. The CDR3 covers 16 residues. The CDR3 region is CASSLPTGGDGNTIYF. The CDR3 DNA reads as TGCGCCAGCAGCTTGCCGACAGGGGGCGACGGAAACACCATATATTTT.

This chain links TRBV11-3 with TRBJ2-5; 7 bases agree with TRBD1. Germline assignment: CDR1 SGHNT and CDR2 YENEEA. Germline trimming cut 4 bases from V and 3 bases from J; bases unmatched to any gene: 2. CDR3 size: 13 residues. As DNA, the CDR3 is TGTGCCAGCAGCTGGACAGGAGAAGAGACCCAGTACTTC. This gives the protein CASSWTGEETQYF.

The V gene is TRBV2, the J gene TRBJ1-4; 7 nucleotides agree with TRBD1. CDR1 is SNHLY and CDR2 is FYNNEI in the germline V gene. The CDR3 extends over 13 amino acids. V was clipped by 10 bases and J by 6 bases; unmatched bases: 8. The DNA of the CDR3 is TGTGCCAACACTCAGGGGGTGGATGAAAAACTGTTTTTT. The encoded protein is CANTQGVDEKLFF.

J is TRBJ1-2 and V is TRBV29-1, with 8 bases that match TRBD1. The CDR3 loop spans 13 amino acids. The V gene end was trimmed by 7 bases and the J gene end by 4 bases; junction bases not matched to a gene: 8. Germline CDR1 is SQVTM and CDR2 is ANQGSEA. The CDR3 DNA follows: TGCAGCGCCGAGGGCGGGACAGGCTATGGCTACACCTTC. It codes for CSAEGGTGYGYTF.

The genes are TRBV28 and TRBJ2-3; 10 bases map to TRBD1. The CDR3 is 17 residues long. CDR1 is MDHEN and CDR2 is SYDVKM in the germline V gene. Germline trimming cut 5 bases from V and 5 bases from J; bases unmatched to any gene: 13. The CDR3, as DNA: TGTGCCAGCAGTCCCCGGACAGGGGGAACGGTACAAGATACGCAGTATTTT. Protein sequence: CASSPRTGGTVQDTQYF.

The V and J genes are TRBV6-2 or TRBV6-3 and TRBJ2-7; D is uncertain. The CDR3 runs to 11 residues. The germline V gene has CDR1 MNHEY and CDR2 SVGEGT. Trimming stripped 5 bases from V and 6 bases from J, with 8 bases between. CDR3 bases: TGTGCCAGCAGTGGGGTGAGCGAGCAGTACTTC. Residues: CASSGVSEQYF.

The rearrangement uses TRBV5-1 and TRBJ1-1; a possible D gene is TRBD1 (6 bases). There are 14 residues in the CDR3. The V gene's germline CDR1 is SGHRS and CDR2 YFSETQ. The V gene lost 5 bases and the J gene lost 1 base, with 12 bases spanning the gap. The CDR3 nucleotides are TGCGCCAGCAGGTTACAGGGAGGGAACACTGAAGCTTTCTTT. This sequence encodes CASRLQGGNTEAFF.

The chain combines TRBV6-1 with TRBJ1-5, with D tentatively TRBD1 (6 bases). CDR1 is MNHNS and CDR2 is SASEGT in the germline V gene. The CDR3 covers 19 residues. With 1 base removed from V and 0 bases from J, the gap between germline ends came to 19 bases. The CDR3 protein is CASSEGVQGIRYSNQPQHF. CDR3 coding DNA: TGTGCCAGCAGTGAAGGGGTGCAGGGGATAAGGTATAGCAATCAGCCCCAGCATTTT.

This sequence joins TRBV12-3 or TRBV12-4 and TRBJ2-1, with D possibly matching TRBD2 (5 bases). The CDR3 extends over 12 amino acids. V lost 6 bases to trimming and J lost 9 bases, with 12 bases between them. This CDR3 is CASSQTRREQFF. CDR3 DNA: TGTGCCAGCAGCCAAACTAGACGTGAGCAGTTCTTC.